This T cell receptor (beta chain) was recorded in a study of cytomegalovirus exposure and HLA in healthy donors. Use of 60 Vbeta and 13 Jbeta primers characterized the PCR. The data were produced by immunoSEQ multiplex PCR, yet TCRdb's version contains in-frame clones alone and is incomplete. The top ten hold under 5% of the sample, which has about 160,000 clones, 65% to 85% seen once. Study-wide points: The study recorded 150 to 200 TCR beta chains that were cytomegalovirus-associated. Per a later analysis, HLA-associated TCR beta chains showed more clonal expansion than other, equally common TCR beta chains. The study carried out a later analysis of TCR beta sequences. It associated approximately 15,000 of them with specific HLA alleles at a false discovery rate of 0.05.

Details on this clone: Its antigen is still unknown.

The CDR3 covers 16 residues. The V and J ends lost 0 bases and 3 bases, in that order; junction bases with no gene match: 7. Germline V gene lookup returns CDR1 SGHRS and CDR2 YFSETQ. The V gene is TRBV5-1, the J gene TRBJ1-2; 8 bases match TRBD1. The sequenced material came from PBMCs. This clonotype was sampled from a woman between 45 and 60 years old in good health and CMV-seropositive. The CDR3 loop is CASSLEGRGQDYGYTF. The CDR3 nucleotides are TGCGCCAGCAGCTTGGAGGGTCGGGGACAGGACTATGGCTACACCTTC.